A single sample is the source of the 2 T cell receptor beta chains below, sequenced in a study of blood T cell repertoires in COVID-19. The data were produced by immunoSEQ multiplex PCR, yet TCRdb's version contains in-frame clones alone and is incomplete. In the table there are under 150,000 clones, about four fifths of which are singletons. Sequences were obtained from peripheral blood. These receptors all stem from a woman aged 80 or over in a cohort sampled during active or convalescent COVID-19.

This chain uses TRBV7-2 with TRBJ2-7; tentative D call: TRBD2 (6 bases). The CDR3 runs to 15 residues. Germline V gene sequence: CDR1 SGHTA, CDR2 FQGNSA. V lost 1 base to trimming and J lost 1 base, with 11 bases between them. CDR3 loop: CASSLGPGASYEQYV. The CDR3 DNA is TGTGCCAGCAGCTTAGGGCCGGGAGCATCCTACGAGCAGTACGTC.

CDR3 residues: CASSLGQYSGANVLTF. Here the CDR3 DNA reads TGCGCCAGCAGCTTGGGCCAGTACTCTGGGGCCAACGTCCTGACTTTC. The rearrangement uses TRBV5-1 and TRBJ2-6; D is undetermined. This CDR3 spans 16 amino acids. V was cut by 0 bases and J by 0 bases, with 7 bases left in between. In germline, CDR1 is SGHRS, CDR2 YFSETQ. The entire variable domain, with the rest obtained from reference TRBV5-1 and TRBJ2-6, is as follows: KAGVTQTPRYLIKTRGQQVTLSCSPISGHRSVSWYQQTPGQGLQFLFEYFSETQRNKGNFPGRFSGRQFSNSRSEMNVSTLELGDSALYLCASSLGQYSGANVLTFGAGSRLTVL.